This T cell receptor (beta chain) appears in the sequencing data of a study of cytomegalovirus exposure and HLA in healthy donors. Study summary: Clustering assigned approximately 78% of the approximately 390 genotyped donors to the Caucasian-associated ancestry cluster. Study-wide points: Rarity held for most TCR sequences, but there were some public TCRs that occurred in many donors.

As regards this clone: The antigen is undetermined.

Likely unrecorded immune exposures existed in these nominally healthy donors. Primers for the PCR totalled 60 Vbeta and 13 Jbeta. Clones were read by immunoSEQ multiplex PCR, and TCRdb kept only the in-frame ones, dropping some. The data hold 110,000 to 150,000 clones, with 75% observed a single time. Trimming cost V 5 bases and J 4 bases, with 18 bases left between them. The germline CDR1 and CDR2 sequences are SQVTM and ANQGSEA. The CDR3 runs to 14 residues. Sequencing input: PBMCs. This receptor was taken from a man between 35 and 55 years old in good health and CMV-seronegative. V and J are TRBV29-1 and TRBJ2-7; the D gene is possibly TRBD1 (6 bases). This CDR3 reads CSVSAPGHTYEQYF. The CDR3 nucleotides read TGCAGCGTTTCGGCCCCGGGACACACTTACGAGCAGTACTTC.